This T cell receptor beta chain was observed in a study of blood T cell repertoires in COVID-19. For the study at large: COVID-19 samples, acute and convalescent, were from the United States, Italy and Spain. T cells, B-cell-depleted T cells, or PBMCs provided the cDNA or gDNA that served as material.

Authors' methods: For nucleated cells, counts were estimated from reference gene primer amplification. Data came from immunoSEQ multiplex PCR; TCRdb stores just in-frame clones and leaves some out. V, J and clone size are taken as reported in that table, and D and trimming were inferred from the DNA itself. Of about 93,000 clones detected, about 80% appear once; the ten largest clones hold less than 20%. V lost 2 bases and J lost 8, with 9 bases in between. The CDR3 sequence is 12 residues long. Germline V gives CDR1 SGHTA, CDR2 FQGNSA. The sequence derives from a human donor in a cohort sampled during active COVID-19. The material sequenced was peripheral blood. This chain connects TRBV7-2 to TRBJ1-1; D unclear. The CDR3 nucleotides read TGTGCCAGCAGCTTAAGCCGAAGAGAAGCTTTCTTT. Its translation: CASSLSRREAFF.